These 15 T cell receptor beta chains share one sample of origin, sequenced in a study of OX40 agonist ivuxolimab in advanced cancers. The data were produced by immunoSEQ multiplex PCR, yet TCRdb's version contains in-frame clones alone and is incomplete. This sample carries roughly 66,000 clones, roughly four fifths of them seen once, and the ten largest clones take 2.5%. The material was CD4+ or CD8+ T cells sorted from blood, obtained in a trial of the OX40 agonist ivuxolimab. These receptors came from an adult with an advanced solid tumor such as melanoma, head and neck, liver or kidney cancer.

This clone is a singleton in its sample. A much larger clone lies a single base off, so this may be a read error. The V and J genes are TRBV7-2 and TRBJ2-2, with 8 bases identical to TRBD2. After removal of 4 bases from V and 0 bases from J, the junction contained 1 base not matched to a gene. This CDR3 has 15 amino acids. The V gene's germline CDR1 is SGHTA and CDR2 FQGNSA. DNA for the CDR3: TGTGCCAGCAGCTCGGGACTAGCGAACACCGGGGAGCTGTTTTTT. The encoded protein is CASSSGLANTGELFF.

This sequence joins TRBV27 and TRBJ1-4; perhaps TRBD1 as D (5 bases). CDR3 size: 16 residues. The ends were cut back, 2 bases at V and 8 bases at J, with 18 bases in the middle. Germline CDR1 is MNHEY and CDR2 is SMNVEV (reference sequence). CDR3 nucleotide sequence: TGTGCCAGCAGTTTAGAGTGGAGGGGCGATCCCGAAAAACTGTTTTTT. Translation: CASSLEWRGDPEKLFF.

The V gene is TRBV5-6, the J gene TRBJ1-2, with a possible D match to TRBD1 (5 bases). CDR1 and CDR2 from the germline V gene are SGHDT and YYEEEE. The CDR3 totals 13 residues. Trimming pared 4 bases from V and 2 bases from J, leaving 9 bases between. The CDR3 here is CASSPTENYGYTF. The DNA of the CDR3 is TGTGCCAGCAGCCCGACAGAAAACTATGGCTACACCTTC.

This CDR3 reads CASSLALGTGLLSYEQYF. CDR3 nucleotide sequence: TGCGCCAGCAGCTTGGCCCTAGGGACAGGACTTCTCTCCTACGAGCAGTACTTC. The V call is TRBV5-1, the J call TRBJ2-7, with 8 bases lining up with TRBD1. J lost 0 bases, V lost 0 bases, and 11 bases had no gene match. Germline assignment: CDR1 SGHRS and CDR2 YFSETQ. The CDR3 is 18 residues long.

The J gene is TRBJ1-4, the V gene TRBV7-2; possible D gene TRBD1, 5 bases. Germline CDR1 SGHTA, CDR2 FQGNSA. V lost 5 bases and J 4 bases, leaving 8 bases between the germline ends. The CDR3 contains 13 residues. The CDR3 DNA reads as TGTGCCAGCAGCCCGGGGGGTAATGAAAAACTGTTTTTT. Translating gives CASSPGGNEKLFF.

The chain links TRBV27 to TRBJ2-3; no clear D gene. V gave up 2 bases and J gave up 6 bases, with 15 bases separating them. The CDR3 is made up of 15 amino acids. In germline, CDR1 is MNHEY, CDR2 SMNVEV (reference sequence). The CDR3, as DNA: TGTGCCAGCAGTTTAAACTTTCCAAGTGCGGATACGCAGTATTTT. It translates to CASSLNFPSADTQYF.

This clone was detected only once. This chain joins TRBV5-1 and TRBJ2-7; 7 bases are a match to TRBD1. This CDR3 region has 15 residues. J lost 3 bases, V lost 6 bases, and 12 bases had no gene match. Germline V gene lookup returns CDR1 SGHRS and CDR2 YFSETQ. The CDR3 region is CASNPAVSGGYEQYF. The CDR3 bases are TGCGCCAGCAACCCAGCGGTGTCAGGGGGCTACGAGCAGTACTTC.

V is TRBV7-8 and J is TRBJ1-4; a weak D match, TRBD1 (5 bases). The CDR3 runs to 16 residues. V was shortened by 2 bases and J by 0 bases, with 10 bases between the two germline ends. Per germline, CDR1 SGHVS and CDR2 FQNEAQ. CDR3 region: CASSLRDGTTNEKLFF. The DNA of the CDR3 is TGTGCCAGCAGCTTACGGGACGGAACAACTAATGAAAAACTGTTTTTT. Drawing the rest from reference TRBV7-8 and TRBJ1-4, the complete variable domain is GAGVSQSPRYKVAKRGQDVALRCDPISGHVSLFWYQQALGQGPEFLTYFQNEAQLDKSGLPSDRFFAERPEGSVSTLKIQRTQQEDSAVYLCASSLRDGTTNEKLFFGSGTQLSVL.

The V call is TRBV11-2, the J call TRBJ2-1; tentatively, D is TRBD1 or TRBD2 (6 bases each). The CDR3 contains 17 residues. Germline values: CDR1 SGHAT, CDR2 FQNNGV. The germline V and J ends were trimmed by 5 bases and 6 bases, with 23 bases remaining between them. The CDR3 nucleotides read TGTGCCAGCAGCCCAGTCCTCCCGGGGGCGGATTCCAATGAGCAGTTCTTC. It translates to CASSPVLPGADSNEQFF.

This chain uses TRBV5-4 with TRBJ2-3; the D is unclear. The germline V and J ends were trimmed by 6 bases and 4 bases, with 6 bases remaining between them. Germline CDR1 is SGHNT and CDR2 is YYREEE (reference sequence). The CDR3 is made up of 11 amino acids. CDR3 residues: CASINADTQYF. The CDR3 DNA reads TGTGCCAGCATCAACGCAGATACGCAGTATTTT.

The V call is TRBV11-2, the J call TRBJ2-1, with TRBD2 identical over 8 bases. J was trimmed by 4 bases and V by 1 base; bases with no gene match: 3. CDR3 length: 15 residues. From germline, CDR1 is SGHAT and CDR2 FQNNGV. This chain's CDR3 is CASSLAGGDYNEQFF. In nucleotides, the CDR3 is TGTGCCAGCAGCTTAGCGGGAGGGGATTACAATGAGCAGTTCTTC.

This chain connects TRBV7-9 to TRBJ2-5; maybe TRBD2 (6 bases). The CDR3 sequence is 16 residues long. From germline, CDR1 is SEHNR and CDR2 FQNEAQ (reference sequence). Trimming took 1 base from V and 0 from J, leaving 12 bases between them. The chain's CDR3 is CASSLGLELYQETQYF. Here the CDR3 DNA reads TGTGCCAGCAGCTTAGGACTAGAATTGTACCAAGAGACCCAGTACTTC.

The chain carries TRBV5-1 and TRBJ2-1, with 14 positions matching TRBD2. The germline gives CDR1 SGHRS, CDR2 YFSETQ. V trimming: 1 base; J trimming: 6 bases; junction bases outside the gene matches: 12. CDR3 length: 19 residues. The CDR3 protein is CASSLFAVGTSGGLNEQFF. The CDR3 region has the DNA TGCGCCAGCAGCTTGTTCGCCGTGGGGACTAGCGGGGGCCTCAATGAGCAGTTCTTC.

The CDR3 spells CATSRAKNTGELFF. The CDR3 bases are TGTGCCACCAGCAGAGCCAAGAACACCGGGGAGCTGTTTTTT. J is TRBJ2-2 and V is TRBV15; D not resolved. V lost 1 base and J 1 base, leaving 4 bases between the germline ends. CDR1 is LNHNV, CDR2 YYDKDF, per germline (reference sequence). This CDR3 comprises 14 residues.

This chain uses TRBV18 with TRBJ1-5; TRBD1 might be the D (5 bases). Deletions cut 2 bases from V and 4 bases from J, with 9 bases between. From germline, CDR1 is KGHSH and CDR2 LQKENI. The length of the CDR3 is 14 residues. The CDR3 DNA reads TGTGCCAGCTCACCATTGACAGATAATCAGCCCCAGCATTTT. Protein sequence: CASSPLTDNQPQHF. Using reference TRBV18 and TRBJ1-5 for the parts outside the CDR3, the full variable domain is NAGVMQNPRHLVRRRGQEARLRCSPMKGHSHVYWYRQLPEEGLKFMVYLQKENIIDESGMPKERFSAEFPKEGPSILRIQQVVRGDSAAYFCASSPLTDNQPQHFGDGTRLSIL.